One and the same sample provided the 26 T cell receptor beta chains below, sequenced in a study of blood T cell repertoires in COVID-19. Repertoires were generated with immunoSEQ multiplex PCR, while TCRdb's copy carries only in-frame clones and drops some. The sample carries under 150,000 clones, over 80% recorded once. Sequenced sample: peripheral blood. The receptors stem from a woman in her forties with active or convalescent COVID-19.

The V call is TRBV18, the J call TRBJ2-2; D possibly corresponds to TRBD2 (6 bases). Germline CDR1 reads KGHSH; CDR2 reads LQKENI. This CDR3 spans 14 amino acids. The V end was cut by 4 bases, the J end by 2 bases, with 8 bases between. CDR3 bases: TGTGCCAGCTCACTCGGGAGTAACACCGGGGAGCTGTTTTTT. Its translation: CASSLGSNTGELFF.

The CDR3: CASSERVLAGAPPYF. The CDR3 nucleotides read TGTGCCAGCAGTGAAAGAGTGCTAGCGGGGGCCCCGCCGTACTTC. This chain links TRBV2 with TRBJ2-5; 10 bases match TRBD2. V dropped 2 bases and J dropped 13; count of bases not matched to a gene: 13. Germline V lookup: CDR1 SNHLY, CDR2 FYNNEI. The CDR3 runs 15 residues.

In its sample, this clone was seen a few times. Written as DNA, the CDR3 is TGTGCCACCCCGGACAGTTTCTATGGCTACACCTTC. Its translation: CATPDSFYGYTF. V and J are TRBV28 and TRBJ1-2, with a tentative D call TRBD1 (6 bases). V lost 10 bases, J lost 4 bases, and 13 bases lay in between. CDR1 is MDHEN and CDR2 is SYDVKM in the germline V gene. The CDR3 loop spans 12 amino acids.

The gene calls are TRBV13 and TRBJ2-3, with 13 bases that match TRBD2. CDR3 length: 17 amino acids. Germline V lookup: CDR1 PRHDT, CDR2 FYEKMQ (reference sequence). The junction had 13 bases not matched to a gene; V was cut back by 6 bases and J by 7 bases. The CDR3 loop reads CASRLTGLAGVGNTQYF. The CDR3 region has the DNA TGTGCCAGCAGGCTCACCGGACTAGCGGGAGTAGGAAATACGCAGTATTTT.

This sequence joins TRBV5-1 and TRBJ1-4; D ambiguous. The CDR3 consists of 14 residues. Germline V gives CDR1 SGHRS, CDR2 YFSETQ. The V end was cut by 4 bases, the J end by 10 bases, with 17 bases between. In nucleotides, the CDR3 is TGCGCCAGCAGCCCACGGGATGGCGGAGTAAAACTGTTTTTT. Its protein product is CASSPRDGGVKLFF. Together with reference TRBV5-1 and TRBJ1-4, the CDR3 gives the full variable domain: KAGVTQTPRYLIKTRGQQVTLSCSPISGHRSVSWYQQTPGQGLQFLFEYFSETQRNKGNFPGRFSGRQFSNSRSEMNVSTLELGDSALYLCASSPRDGGVKLFFGSGTQLSVL.

The CDR3: CASSIAPRGQRSSYNSPLHF. The CDR3 DNA reads as TGTGCCAGTAGTATTGCCCCTCGAGGACAGCGGAGCTCCTATAATTCACCCCTCCACTTT. The chain combines TRBV19 with TRBJ1-6; D possibly corresponds to TRBD1 (6 bases). The CDR3 is made up of 20 amino acids. With 3 bases removed from V and 0 bases from J, the gap between germline ends came to 21 bases. In germline, CDR1 is LNHDA, CDR2 SQIVND (reference sequence). Supplemented by reference TRBV19 and TRBJ1-6, the full variable domain reads DGGITQSPKYLFRKEGQNVTLSCEQNLNHDAMYWYRQDPGQGLRLIYYSQIVNDFQKGDIAEGYSVSREKKESFPLTVTSAQKNPTAFYLCASSIAPRGQRSSYNSPLHFGNGTRLTVT.

This clone was seen only a few times. This chain links TRBV28 with TRBJ2-5; 12 bases match TRBD2. The CDR3 runs 16 residues. J gave up 4 bases and V 3 bases, and 6 bases lay outside the gene matches. Germline assignment: CDR1 MDHEN and CDR2 SYDVKM. CDR3 region: CASSLTSGRFGETQYF. The CDR3, as DNA: TGTGCCAGCAGTTTGACTAGCGGGAGATTCGGAGAGACCCAGTACTTC.

The V call is TRBV4-2, the J call TRBJ1-5, with D possibly TRBD1 on 5 matching bases. The CDR3 is 15 residues long. Trimming took off 1 base at V and 5 bases at J, with 12 bases between the two ends. In germline, CDR1 is LGHNA, CDR2 YNFKEQ. In DNA form, the CDR3 reads TGTGCCAGCAGCCAAGGACAGACGACGGATCAGCCCCAGCATTTT. Translating gives CASSQGQTTDQPQHF.

This chain uses TRBV9 with TRBJ1-1; maybe TRBD1 (6 bases). CDR3 length: 12 residues. Germline V gene lookup returns CDR1 SGDLS and CDR2 YYNGEE. V lost 1 base, J lost 8 bases, and 9 bases lay in between. The CDR3 protein is CASSVIRGEAFF. The CDR3 DNA reads as TGTGCCAGCAGCGTAATTAGGGGGGAAGCTTTCTTT. Combining the CDR3 with reference TRBV9 and TRBJ1-1 gives the whole variable domain DSGVTQTPKHLITATGQRVTLRCSPRSGDLSVYWYQQSLDQGLQFLIQYYNGEERAKGNILERFSAQQFPDLHSELNLSSLELGDSALYFCASSVIRGEAFFGQGTRLTVV.

The table lists this clone with a count of one. The chain carries TRBV7-2 and TRBJ2-2; D is unclear. This CDR3 spans 13 amino acids. The germline CDR1 and CDR2 sequences are SGHTA and FQGNSA. V shed 3 bases and J shed 3 bases, with 5 bases lying between them. This CDR3 reads CASSFIYTGELFF. The CDR3 region has the DNA TGTGCCAGCAGCTTTATATACACCGGGGAGCTGTTTTTT.

The V gene is TRBV3-1 (or the pseudogene TRBV3-2), the J gene TRBJ1-2, with 7 bases aligning to TRBD1. J gave up 0 bases and V 0 bases, and 4 bases lay outside the gene matches. The CDR3 totals 16 residues. Germline lookup yields CDR1 LGHDT and CDR2 YNNKEL (reference sequence). The CDR3 reads CASSQEWGQTNYGYTF. CDR3 nucleotide sequence: TGTGCCAGCAGCCAAGAGTGGGGACAGACTAACTATGGCTACACCTTC.

V and J are TRBV19 and TRBJ1-1, with D possibly matching TRBD1 (6 bases). Germline V gene sequence: CDR1 LNHDA, CDR2 SQIVND (reference sequence). CDR3 length: 15 amino acids. V lost 5 bases to trimming and J lost 1 base, with 14 bases between them. CDR3 in DNA: TGTGCCAGTAGTGTACCCAGGGGCCGGAACACTGAAGCTTTCTTT. Protein sequence: CASSVPRGRNTEAFF.

A note on this clone: The sample holds other DNA sequences that translate to the same CDR3. The chain uses TRBV5-1 and TRBJ2-3; the match to TRBD1 covers 7 bases. Germline assignment: CDR1 SGHRS and CDR2 YFSETQ. V gave up 4 bases and J gave up 2 bases; unmatched junction bases: 7. The CDR3 has 15 residues. CDR3 DNA sequence: TGCGCCAGCAGCCTCGACAGGGACCTCACAGATACGCAGTATTTT. As protein: CASSLDRDLTDTQYF.

The V gene is TRBV19, the J gene TRBJ1-2; TRBD1 matches at 9 bases. V gave up 1 base and J gave up 6 bases; unmatched junction bases: 9. This CDR3 has 16 amino acids. Germline V gene lookup returns CDR1 LNHDA and CDR2 SQIVND (reference sequence). Here the CDR3 reads CASSIAGTGLSDGYTF. CDR3 coding DNA: TGTGCCAGTAGTATAGCTGGGACAGGGCTCAGCGATGGCTACACCTTC.

CDR3 in DNA: TGTGCCAGCTACAGCGGGAGTGGGGGAAAATACGAGCAGTACTTC. Translation: CASYSGSGGKYEQYF. This chain uses TRBV28 with TRBJ2-7, with 8 bases matching TRBD2. With V trimmed by 8 bases and J by 4 bases, 13 bases remained unmatched. The V gene's germline CDR1 is MDHEN and CDR2 SYDVKM. The CDR3 extends over 15 amino acids.

V usage is TRBV4-3 and J usage is TRBJ1-3, with 8 nucleotides matching TRBD1. V gave up 3 bases and J gave up 3 bases; unmatched junction bases: 7. CDR3 size: 16 residues. CDR1 is LGHNA and CDR2 is YSLEER in the germline V gene. CDR3 region: CASSQDQGARGNTIYF. CDR3 bases: TGCGCCAGCAGCCAGGACCAGGGGGCTCGTGGAAACACCATATATTTT.

This sequence joins TRBV5-1 and TRBJ2-2, with D possibly TRBD1 on 6 matching bases. V was cut by 4 bases and J by 0 bases, with 13 bases left in between. From germline, CDR1 is SGHRS and CDR2 YFSETQ. The CDR3 has 16 amino acids. Here the CDR3 DNA reads TGCGCCAGCAGCGGGACATGGGGTTCGAACACCGGGGAGCTGTTTTTT. Its protein product is CASSGTWGSNTGELFF.

This clone has a single count. The chain combines TRBV11-2 with TRBJ2-1, with a tentative D call TRBD2 (5 bases). CDR3 size: 12 residues. Trimming cost V 5 bases and J 15 bases, with 17 bases left between them. Germline V gene lookup returns CDR1 SGHAT and CDR2 FQNNGV. The chain's CDR3 is CASSPGSSRGFF. The CDR3 region has the DNA TGTGCCAGCAGCCCGGGTTCGAGCCGGGGGTTCTTC.

The CDR3 loop is CASSDRDRGMRTQYF. The CDR3 DNA sequence: TGTGCCAGCAGTGACCGGGACAGGGGGATGAGGACCCAGTACTTC. The gene calls are TRBV28 and TRBJ2-5, with 11 bases matching TRBD1. V lost 5 bases, J lost 7 bases, and 9 bases stayed unmatched. The CDR3 is 15 amino acids. Per germline, CDR1 MDHEN and CDR2 SYDVKM.

The chain has TRBV19 and TRBJ1-4; TRBD1 is a possible D gene (5 bases). Trimming removed 4 bases from V and 8 bases from J, with 11 bases in between. CDR3 length: 13 amino acids. Germline lookup yields CDR1 LNHDA and CDR2 SQIVND (reference sequence). CDR3 in amino acids: CASSTQGEEKLFF. DNA for the CDR3: TGTGCCAGTAGTACGCAGGGTGAGGAAAAACTGTTTTTT.

This clone was found once. The rearrangement joins TRBV5-8 to TRBJ1-1, with D hard to call. Germline lookup yields CDR1 SGHTS and CDR2 YDEGEE. With 2 bases removed from V and 7 bases from J, the gap between germline ends came to 12 bases. There are 13 residues in the CDR3. The CDR3 bases are TGTGCCAGCAGCTTAAGGAGTATTGGTGAAGCTTTCTTT. Translation: CASSLRSIGEAFF.

The V gene is TRBV29-1, the J gene TRBJ1-2; 7 bases map to TRBD1. The CDR3 spans 13 residues. CDR1 and CDR2 from the germline V gene are SQVTM and ANQGSEA. The J segment lost 8 bases and the V segment lost 1 base, leaving 7 bases of the junction unmatched. CDR3 protein: CSVEATGTGGYTF. The CDR3 DNA is TGCAGCGTTGAAGCGACAGGGACCGGGGGCTACACCTTC.

V is TRBV30 and J is TRBJ1-2; 9 bases fit TRBD1. In germline, CDR1 is GTSNPN, CDR2 SVGIG (reference sequence). The CDR3 totals 17 residues. The V and J ends lost 3 bases and 4 bases, in that order; junction bases with no gene match: 15. CDR3 sequence: CAWSPLRGRDRVYGYTF. DNA of the CDR3: TGTGCCTGGAGCCCCCTCCGTGGCCGGGACAGGGTCTATGGCTACACCTTC.

The DNA for the CDR3 is TGTGCCAGTAGTGCTAGCGTCCGGGGCACCGGGGAGCTGTTTTTT. Translated: CASSASVRGTGELFF. The gene calls are TRBV19 and TRBJ2-2, with D tentatively TRBD2 (6 bases). Per the germline V gene, CDR1 is LNHDA and CDR2 is SQIVND (reference sequence). The CDR3 loop spans 15 amino acids. The V end was cut by 5 bases, the J end by 4 bases, with 14 bases between.

The V and J genes are TRBV5-6 and TRBJ1-1; 7 nucleotides match TRBD1. CDR3 length equals 17 residues. With V trimmed by 3 bases and J by 5 bases, 16 bases remained unmatched. Per the germline V gene, CDR1 is SGHDT and CDR2 is YYEEEE. DNA of the CDR3: TGTGCCAGCAGCTGGGAAGGTCTTTCAGGGGGGATTACTGAAGCTTTCTTT. As protein: CASSWEGLSGGITEAFF. The full variable domain, its missing parts supplied by reference TRBV5-6 and TRBJ1-1, is DAGVTQSPTHLIKTRGQQVTLRCSPKSGHDTVSWYQQALGQGPQFIFQYYEEEERQRGNFPDRFSGHQFPNYSSELNVNALLLGDSALYLCASSWEGLSGGITEAFFGQGTRLTVV.

The chain uses TRBV19 and TRBJ1-4; the D gene is possibly TRBD1 (6 bases). V lost 5 bases, J lost 4 bases, and 14 bases lay in between. CDR1 and CDR2 from the germline V gene are LNHDA and SQIVND (reference sequence). This CDR3 contains 15 residues. As DNA, the CDR3 is TGTGCCAGTAGTTCGTACAGGGCGAGTAATGAAAAACTGTTTTTT. Translated, it gives CASSSYRASNEKLFF.